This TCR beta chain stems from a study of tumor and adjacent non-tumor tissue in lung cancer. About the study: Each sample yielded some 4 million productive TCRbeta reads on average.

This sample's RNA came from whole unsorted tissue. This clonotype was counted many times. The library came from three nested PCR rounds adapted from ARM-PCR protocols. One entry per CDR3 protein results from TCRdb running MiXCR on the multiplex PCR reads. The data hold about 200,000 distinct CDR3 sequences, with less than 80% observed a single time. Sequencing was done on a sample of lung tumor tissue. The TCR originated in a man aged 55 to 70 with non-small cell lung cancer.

In DNA form, the CDR3 reads TGCAGTGCTAGAGAGTTGCGGGGGGCCCAAGAGACCCAGTACTTC. As protein: CSARELRGAQETQYF. V usage is TRBV20-1 and J usage is TRBJ2-5; 8 bases agree with TRBD2. The CDR3 loop spans 15 amino acids. J lost 1 base, V lost 0 bases, and 4 bases had no gene match. Looked up from germline, CDR1 is DFQATT and CDR2 is SNEGSKA (reference sequence).